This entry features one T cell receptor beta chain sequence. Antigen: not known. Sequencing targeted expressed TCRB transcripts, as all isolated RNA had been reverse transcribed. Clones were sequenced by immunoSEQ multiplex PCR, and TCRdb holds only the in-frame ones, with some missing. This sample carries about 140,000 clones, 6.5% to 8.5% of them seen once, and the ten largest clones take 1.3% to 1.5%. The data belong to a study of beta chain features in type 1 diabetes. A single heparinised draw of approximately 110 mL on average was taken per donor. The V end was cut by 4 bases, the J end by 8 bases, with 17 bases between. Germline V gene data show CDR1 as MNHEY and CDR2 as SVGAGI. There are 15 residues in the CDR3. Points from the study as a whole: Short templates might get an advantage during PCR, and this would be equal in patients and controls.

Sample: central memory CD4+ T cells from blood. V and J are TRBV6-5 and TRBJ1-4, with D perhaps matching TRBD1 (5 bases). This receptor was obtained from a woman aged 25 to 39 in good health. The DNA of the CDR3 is TGTGCCAGCAGTTTCCGCTCGAGACCAGGGGAAAAACTGTTTTTT. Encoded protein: CASSFRSRPGEKLFF.